Sequencing of this T cell receptor (beta chain) was carried out in a study of CD8+CD57+ T cells in acquired aplastic anemia. Study overall: On average, sorted CD4+ and CD8+ cells gave approximately 3.5 ug of DNA. Average CD4+ read depth in healthy donors was 9.5 million to 13 million reads. Study-level points and caveats: CD8+ Simpson's diversity showed no significant patient-control difference. There were twenty-nine CD8+ CDR3 sequences that occurred in both patients and controls.

There are many counts of this clonotype. Its specificity is not known. The use of genomic DNA as template underpinned the TCR beta VDJ and CDR3 profiling. Via MiXCR, TCRdb re-called the reads, giving one row per CDR3 protein. The table lists about 420,000 distinct CDR3 sequences, approximately 70% of them singletons. Germline V gives CDR1 SGHRS, CDR2 YFSETQ. The CDR3 consists of 15 residues. V trimming: 5 bases; J trimming: 1 base; junction bases outside the gene matches: 7. Sequenced sample: sorted CD4+, CD8+, or CD8+CD57+ T cells (not recorded which) from PBMCs. The chain recombines TRBV5-1 with TRBJ1-2; 8 nucleotides match TRBD1. This TCR derives from a human donor in good health, serving as a control. The CDR3 loop is CASRNQGALNYGYTF. CDR3 nucleotides: TGCGCCAGCAGGAACCAGGGGGCACTTAACTATGGCTACACCTTC.